This entry is about one T cell receptor (beta chain). The target of this receptor is not known. Per-nucleotide qualities are absent, and no much larger clonotype sits a single base away. The trial excluded patients who had a history of autoimmune disease or who were on systemic immunosuppression. Peripheral blood for TCR sequencing was drawn from every dose cohort at baseline, at cycle 4 day 1 and at cycle 7 day 1. The samples were drawn from a first-in-human, open-label, multicenter phase I dose-escalation trial of ivuxolimab. Adults with locally advanced or metastatic head and neck squamous cell, hepatocellular, melanoma or renal cell carcinoma were enrolled in the trial. Before TCR sequencing, CD4+ T cells and CD8+ T cells from peripheral blood were sorted into separate populations. To sequence the TCRbeta CDR3 region, genomic DNA was isolated from the sorted cells. The immunoSEQ Assay was used to sequence the TCRbeta CDR3 regions. Sourced from immuneACCESS, this table was stored by TCRdb with only in-frame sequences that have V and J called. A share of the clones is absent; for the studies checked, an unresolved V gene accounts for under half, and the remainder has no known explanation. The sample table holds about 22,000 clones, of which about 88% were seen once. The top ten clonotypes cover approximately 25% of the sample.

The data belong to a study of OX40 agonist ivuxolimab in advanced cancers. With regard to the full study: Ivuxolimab was a fully human IgG2 agonistic monoclonal antibody targeting the costimulatory receptor OX40 (CD134). The paper reports the monotherapy dose-escalation portion (N of about 50 patients) of the phase I ivuxolimab trial. Peripheral TCRbeta sequencing aimed to test whether ivuxolimab altered TCR sequence diversity and caused clonal T-cell expansion. Partial responses occurred in three dose-escalation patients: two with cutaneous melanoma and one with hepatocellular carcinoma. Of the roughly 54 patients in dose escalation, about 19 had hepatocellular carcinoma, approximately 15 had melanoma, 9 had renal cell carcinoma and 9 had head and neck cancer. Prior anti-PD-1, anti-PD-L1 or anti-CTLA-4 therapy was permitted, and checkpoint inhibitors had been received by roughly 42% of dose-escalation patients. Intravenous ivuxolimab was administered to patients every 2 weeks at six dose levels: 0.01, 0.1, 0.3, 1.5, 3 and 10 mg/kg. A male proportion of 70% to 90% and a mean age of approximately 62 years, ranging from about 23 to 90, were recorded for the dose-escalation cohort. What the study reported, not specific to this receptor: At doses of 0.1 to 3.0 mg/kg, clonal expansion of both CD4+ and CD8+ blood T cells was observed from baseline to week 6. Antigen specificity was not determined for the clonally expanded peripheral T cells. After ivuxolimab, expanded clones were on average more numerous among CD8+ T cells than among CD4+ T cells. Low levels of normalized T-cell clonal expansion were also seen in some patients who did not respond. In the 0.1-3.0 mg/kg groups, partial responders had among the lowest normalized peripheral clonal expansion, particularly in CD8+ T cells.

Reading from cysteine to phenylalanine, the CDR3 counts 15 amino acids. Only the CDR3 region is kept as DNA, spanning 45 bases read in frame from base 1. For CDR1 and CDR2, the germline V gene lists SNHLY and FYNNEI. V is reduced by 6 bases and J by 8 bases, leaving a spacing of 20 bases between them. This specimen was CD4+ or CD8+ T cells sorted from blood, taken in a trial of the OX40 agonist ivuxolimab. The receptor's source is an adult with an advanced solid tumor such as melanoma, head and neck, liver or kidney cancer. The chain is encoded by TRBV2 joined to TRBJ2-4; a weak D assignment points to TRBD2 (6 bases agree). The DNA is TGTGCCAGCAGAGCGCGGGGACCCCCAGCAGACATTCAGTACTTC. It translates as CASRARGPPADIQYF.